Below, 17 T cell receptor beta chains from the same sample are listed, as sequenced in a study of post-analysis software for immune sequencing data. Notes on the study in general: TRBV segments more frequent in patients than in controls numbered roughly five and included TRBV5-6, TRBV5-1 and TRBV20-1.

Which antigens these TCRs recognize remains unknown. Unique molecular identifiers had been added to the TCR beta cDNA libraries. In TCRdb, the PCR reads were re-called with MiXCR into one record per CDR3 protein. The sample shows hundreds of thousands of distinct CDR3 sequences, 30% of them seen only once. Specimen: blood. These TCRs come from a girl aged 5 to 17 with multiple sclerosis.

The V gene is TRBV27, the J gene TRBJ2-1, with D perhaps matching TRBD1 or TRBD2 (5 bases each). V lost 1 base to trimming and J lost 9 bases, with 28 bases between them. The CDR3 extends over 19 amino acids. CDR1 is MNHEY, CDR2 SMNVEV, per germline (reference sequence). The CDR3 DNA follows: TGTGCCAGCAGTTTATATGCGGGTCTATTGATTTCGGGGCCCGGTGAGCAGTTCTTC. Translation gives CASSLYAGLLISGPGEQFF.

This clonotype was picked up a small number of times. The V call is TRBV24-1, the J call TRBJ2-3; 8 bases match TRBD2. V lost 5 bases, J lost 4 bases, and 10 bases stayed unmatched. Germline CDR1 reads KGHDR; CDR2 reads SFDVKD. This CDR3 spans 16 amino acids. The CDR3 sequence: CATSVRLANGPDTQYF. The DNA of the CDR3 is TGTGCCACCAGTGTCAGACTAGCGAACGGCCCAGATACGCAGTATTTT.

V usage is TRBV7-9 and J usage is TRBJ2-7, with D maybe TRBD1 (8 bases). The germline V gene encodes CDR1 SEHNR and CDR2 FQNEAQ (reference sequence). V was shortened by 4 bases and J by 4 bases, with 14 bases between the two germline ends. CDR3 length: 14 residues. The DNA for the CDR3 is TGTGCCAGCAGCTCTGACAGGGGAGGGTACGAGCAGTACTTC. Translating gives CASSSDRGGYEQYF.

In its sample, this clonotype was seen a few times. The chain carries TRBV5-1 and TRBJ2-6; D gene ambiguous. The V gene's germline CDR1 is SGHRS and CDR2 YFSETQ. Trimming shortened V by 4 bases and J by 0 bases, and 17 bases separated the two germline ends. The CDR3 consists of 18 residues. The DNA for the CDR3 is TGCGCCAGCAGCCAAAGCAGCCGCGACCTCTCTGGGGCCAACGTCCTGACTTTC. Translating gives CASSQSSRDLSGANVLTF.

CDR3 in amino acids: CASSLARTSASTDTQYF. CDR3 nucleotide sequence: TGTGCCAGCAGCTTGGCAAGGACTAGCGCATCCACAGATACGCAGTATTTT. The chain has TRBV7-8 and TRBJ2-3; 9 positions agree with TRBD2. The germline gives CDR1 SGHVS, CDR2 FQNEAQ. J gave up 2 bases and V 3 bases, and 9 bases lay outside the gene matches. The CDR3 totals 17 residues.

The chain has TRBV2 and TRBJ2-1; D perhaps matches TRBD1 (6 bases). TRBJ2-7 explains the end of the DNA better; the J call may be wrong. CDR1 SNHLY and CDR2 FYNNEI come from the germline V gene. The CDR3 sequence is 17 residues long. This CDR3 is CASSEYERDRRYNEQYF. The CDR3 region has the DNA TGTGCCAGCAGTGAATATGAGAGAGACAGGCGCTACAATGAGCAGTACTTC.

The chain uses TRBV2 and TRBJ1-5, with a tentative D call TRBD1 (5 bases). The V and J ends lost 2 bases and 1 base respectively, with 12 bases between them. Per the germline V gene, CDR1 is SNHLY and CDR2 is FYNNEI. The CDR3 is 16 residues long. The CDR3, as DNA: TGTGCCAGCAGTGAAACGGGGCGCGGCAGCAATCAGCCCCAGCATTTT. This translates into CASSETGRGSNQPQHF.

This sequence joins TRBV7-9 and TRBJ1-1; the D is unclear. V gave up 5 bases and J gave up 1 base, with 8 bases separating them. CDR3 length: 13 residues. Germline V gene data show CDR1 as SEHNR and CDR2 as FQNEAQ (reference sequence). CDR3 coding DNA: TGTGCCAGCAGCCTTAGATGGAACACTGAAGCTTTCTTT. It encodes CASSLRWNTEAFF. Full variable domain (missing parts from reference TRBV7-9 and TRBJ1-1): DTGVSQNPRHKITKRGQNVTFRCDPISEHNRLYWYRQTLGQGPEFLTYFQNEAQLEKSRLLSDRFSAERPKGSFSTLEIQRTEQGDSAMYLCASSLRWNTEAFFGQGTRLTVV.

The CDR3 here is CSAPLRRGALNEQFF. For the CDR3, the DNA is TGCAGTGCTCCCCTAAGGCGGGGGGCTCTCAATGAGCAGTTCTTC. The J gene is TRBJ2-1, the V gene TRBV20-1; 8 bases fit TRBD2. Unmatched junction bases numbered 12, after V lost 5 bases and J lost 6 bases. Germline CDR1 DFQATT, CDR2 SNEGSKA (reference sequence). This CDR3 is built from 15 residues.

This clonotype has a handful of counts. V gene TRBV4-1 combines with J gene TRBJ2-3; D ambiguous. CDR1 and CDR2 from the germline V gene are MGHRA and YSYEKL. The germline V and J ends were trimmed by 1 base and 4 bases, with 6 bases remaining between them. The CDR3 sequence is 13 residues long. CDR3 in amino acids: CASSQVVPDTQYF. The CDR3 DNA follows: TGCGCCAGCAGCCAAGTAGTTCCAGATACGCAGTATTTT.

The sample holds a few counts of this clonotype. CDR3 sequence: CASIGTGATSSYNEQFF. The DNA of the CDR3 is TGTGCCTCGATAGGGACAGGGGCTACGTCCTCCTACAATGAGCAGTTCTTC. J is TRBJ2-1 and V is TRBV10-3; 10 bases line up with TRBD1. Germline CDR1 and CDR2: ENHRY and SYGVKD. Trimming cost V 11 bases and J 0 bases; bases outside gene matches: 13. CDR3 length: 17 amino acids.

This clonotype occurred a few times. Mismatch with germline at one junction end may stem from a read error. DNA of the CDR3: TGTGCCGGCAGCTTAGAACAGGGGGCACCCCCCCTCCACTTT. It is translated as CAGSLEQGAPPLHF. The chain uses TRBV7-9 and TRBJ1-6; 9 nucleotides align to TRBD1. The CDR3 has 14 residues. Germline assignment: CDR1 SEHNR and CDR2 FQNEAQ (reference sequence). Filled out from reference TRBV7-9 and TRBJ1-6, the complete variable domain reads DTGVSQNPRHKITKRGQNVTFRCDPISEHNRLYWYRQTLGQGPEFLTYFQNEAQLEKSRLLSDRFSAERPKGSFSTLEIQRTEQGDSAMYLCAGSLEQGAPPLHFGNGTRLTVT.

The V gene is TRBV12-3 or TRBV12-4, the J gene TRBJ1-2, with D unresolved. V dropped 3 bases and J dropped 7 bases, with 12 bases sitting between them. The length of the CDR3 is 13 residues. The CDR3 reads CASSLGWTSGYTF. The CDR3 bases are TGTGCCAGCAGTTTGGGATGGACCTCTGGCTACACCTTC.

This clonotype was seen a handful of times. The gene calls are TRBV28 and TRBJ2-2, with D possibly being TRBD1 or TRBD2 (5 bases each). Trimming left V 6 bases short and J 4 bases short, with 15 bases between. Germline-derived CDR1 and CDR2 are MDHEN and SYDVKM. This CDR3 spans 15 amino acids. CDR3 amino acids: CASRVGVGATGELFF. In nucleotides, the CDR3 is TGTGCCAGCAGAGTCGGTGTCGGGGCCACCGGGGAGCTGTTTTTT.

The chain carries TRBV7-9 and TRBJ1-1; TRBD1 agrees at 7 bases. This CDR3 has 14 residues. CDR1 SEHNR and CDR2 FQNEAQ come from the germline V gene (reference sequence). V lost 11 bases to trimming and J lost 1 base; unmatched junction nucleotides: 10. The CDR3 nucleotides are TGTGCCGGAGCGGACAGGAGGACGAACACTGAAGCTTTCTTT. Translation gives CAGADRRTNTEAFF.

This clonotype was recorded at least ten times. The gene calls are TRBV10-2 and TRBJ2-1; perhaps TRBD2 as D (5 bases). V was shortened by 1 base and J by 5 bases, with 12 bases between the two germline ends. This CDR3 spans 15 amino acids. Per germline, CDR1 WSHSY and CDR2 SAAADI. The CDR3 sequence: CASSEFLALDNEQFF. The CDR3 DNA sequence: TGCGCCAGCAGTGAGTTTCTAGCCCTCGACAATGAGCAGTTCTTC.

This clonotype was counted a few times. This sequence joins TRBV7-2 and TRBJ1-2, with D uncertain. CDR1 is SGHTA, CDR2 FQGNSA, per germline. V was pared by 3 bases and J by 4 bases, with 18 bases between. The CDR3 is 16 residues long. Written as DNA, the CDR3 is TGTGCCAGCAGCTTCGTTTCCCAGGCCCGGGGCTATGGCTACACCTTC. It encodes CASSFVSQARGYGYTF.